These 26 T cell receptor beta chains share one sample of origin, sequenced in a study of blood T cell repertoires in COVID-19. The repertoire was sequenced with immunoSEQ multiplex PCR; TCRdb's copy has only in-frame clones and lacks some. The data contain around 170,000 clones, about 82% of them singletons. Source material: peripheral blood. The receptors were gathered from a middle-aged man with active or convalescent COVID-19.

This rearrangement joins TRBV6-5 to TRBJ2-7, with 8 bases aligning to TRBD1. CDR1 MNHEY and CDR2 SVGAGI come from the germline V gene. V trimming: 8 bases; J trimming: 2 bases; junction bases outside the gene matches: 8. This CDR3 is 14 amino acids long. CDR3 residues: CASHKGQGAYEQYF. CDR3 DNA: TGTGCCAGCCATAAAGGACAGGGTGCCTACGAGCAGTACTTC.

The chain carries TRBV19 and TRBJ2-2; 12 positions agree with TRBD1. Germline CDR1 is LNHDA and CDR2 is SQIVND (reference sequence). The trim removed 6 bases at V and 9 bases at J, leaving 8 bases unmatched. CDR3 length: 15 residues. DNA for the CDR3: TGTGCCAGTAGGACGGGACAGGGGGCCTACCGGGAGCTGTTTTTT. Encoded protein: CASRTGQGAYRELFF.

This chain links TRBV7-9 with TRBJ2-3, with 12 bases lining up with TRBD2. The J segment lost 4 bases and the V segment lost 1 base, leaving 9 bases of the junction unmatched. There are 18 residues in the CDR3. CDR1 is SEHNR and CDR2 is FQNEAQ in the germline V gene (reference sequence). CDR3 protein: CASSLGSSGRARSDTQYF. In DNA form, the CDR3 reads TGTGCCAGCAGCTTAGGTTCTAGCGGGAGGGCCAGATCAGATACGCAGTATTTT.

This CDR3 is CASSLPTRLDSLYF. CDR3 DNA sequence: TGTGCCAGCAGCCTTCCCACAAGACTAGATTCGCTGTACTTC. The rearrangement uses TRBV28 and TRBJ2-7; possibly TRBD2 for D (6 bases). Per germline, CDR1 MDHEN and CDR2 SYDVKM. CDR3 length equals 14 residues. V dropped 6 bases and J dropped 12 bases, with 24 bases sitting between them.

The chain recombines TRBV27 with TRBJ1-2; 11 positions match TRBD1. The CDR3 consists of 15 residues. J was trimmed by 3 bases and V by 6 bases; bases with no gene match: 6. Germline-derived CDR1 and CDR2 are MNHEY and SMNVEV (reference sequence). CDR3 nucleotide sequence: TGTGCCAGCAGGCCCGGACAGGGGGCTTACTATGGCTACACCTTC. As protein: CASRPGQGAYYGYTF.

The gene calls are TRBV5-8 and TRBJ2-5; a weak D match, TRBD2 (6 bases). The V and J ends lost 7 bases and 1 base respectively, with 11 bases between them. CDR1 and CDR2 (germline): SGHTS, YDEGEE. This CDR3 region has 13 residues. CDR3 in amino acids: CASPLGGQETQYF. For the CDR3, the DNA is TGTGCCAGCCCCCTGGGGGGCCAAGAGACCCAGTACTTC.

V gene TRBV7-3 combines with J gene TRBJ1-3; D is perhaps TRBD1 (6 bases). The germline V and J ends were trimmed by 5 bases and 4 bases, with 12 bases remaining between them. CDR3 size: 14 residues. Germline V gene lookup returns CDR1 SGHTA and CDR2 FQGTGA. The CDR3 nucleotides are TGTGCCAGCAGCCCACAGGGTAAGGGAAACACCATATATTTT. Its protein product is CASSPQGKGNTIYF.

This chain connects TRBV5-8 to TRBJ1-5, with D possibly being TRBD1 (5 bases). The germline V gene encodes CDR1 SGHTS and CDR2 YDEGEE. This CDR3 has 14 residues. V lost 0 bases, J lost 3 bases, and 7 bases lay in between. CDR3 in DNA: TGTGCCAGCAGCTTGGAGACAGTCAATCAGCCCCAGCATTTT. This gives the protein CASSLETVNQPQHF.

J is TRBJ2-1 and V is TRBV7-8, with a weak D call TRBD1 (6 bases). Germline V gives CDR1 SGHVS, CDR2 FQNEAQ. Deletions cut 3 bases from V and 9 bases from J, with 15 bases between. The CDR3 is made up of 14 amino acids. The CDR3 reads CASSLGPGVSEQFF. The CDR3 DNA reads TGTGCCAGCAGCTTGGGGCCAGGGGTGAGTGAGCAGTTCTTC.

The V call is TRBV5-1, the J call TRBJ2-5; 8 bases fit TRBD1. Germline CDR1 SGHRS, CDR2 YFSETQ. This CDR3 has 14 amino acids. V lost 3 bases to trimming and J lost 2 bases; unmatched junction nucleotides: 3. The CDR3 spells CASSSTGVQETQYF. The DNA for the CDR3 is TGCGCCAGCAGCTCGACAGGGGTGCAAGAGACCCAGTACTTC.

The chain links TRBV19 to TRBJ1-5; TRBD1 matches at 7 bases. V dropped 9 bases and J dropped 4; count of bases not matched to a gene: 9. Germline assignment: CDR1 LNHDA and CDR2 SQIVND (reference sequence). The length of the CDR3 is 14 residues. The DNA of the CDR3 is TGTGCCAGCAACGACAGGGCTTTTAATCAGCCCCAGCATTTT. Translating it yields CASNDRAFNQPQHF.

The chain recombines TRBV30 with TRBJ1-5; possibly TRBD1 for D (6 bases). Germline CDR1 reads GTSNPN; CDR2 reads SVGIG (reference sequence). The CDR3 consists of 14 residues. V lost 2 bases, J lost 1 base, and 9 bases lay in between. CDR3 region: CAWSPTGSNQPQHF. The CDR3 nucleotides read TGTGCCTGGAGTCCCACAGGGAGCAATCAGCCCCAGCATTTT.

This chain connects TRBV5-1 to TRBJ2-5; D not resolved. The CDR3 length is 11 residues. Per germline, CDR1 SGHRS and CDR2 YFSETQ. Deletions cut 2 bases from V and 5 bases from J, with 4 bases between. CDR3 DNA sequence: TGCGCCAGCAGCTTCGAGGAGACCCAGTACTTC. Its protein is CASSFEETQYF.

The chain recombines TRBV2 with TRBJ1-4, with TRBD1 identical over 8 bases. Per the germline V gene, CDR1 is SNHLY and CDR2 is FYNNEI. V shed 5 bases, J shed 2 bases, and the junction held 4 bases outside the gene matches. This CDR3 is built from 15 residues. The CDR3 region is CASSSRTGTNEKLFF. The CDR3 region has the DNA TGTGCCAGCAGTTCCCGGACAGGGACTAATGAAAAACTGTTTTTT.

For this clone: Other nucleotide sequences in the sample specify the same CDR3. The chain carries TRBV7-2 and TRBJ2-7; weak D call: TRBD1 (5 bases). Germline V gives CDR1 SGHTA, CDR2 FQGNSA. Trimming shortened V by 2 bases and J by 4 bases, and 6 bases separated the two germline ends. The CDR3 contains 12 residues. The DNA of the CDR3 is TGTGCCAGCAGCTTAAGGGGTTACGAGCAGTACTTC. Protein sequence: CASSLRGYEQYF.

The genes are TRBV11-2 and TRBJ1-1, with TRBD1 matching 8 bases. Trimming took 5 bases from V and 3 from J; bases not matched to a gene: 17. The CDR3 runs 18 residues. Germline V gene lookup returns CDR1 SGHAT and CDR2 FQNNGV. The CDR3 reads CASSTRTGIPFTHTEAFF. CDR3 nucleotide sequence: TGTGCCAGCAGCACCCGGACAGGGATCCCTTTTACCCACACTGAAGCTTTCTTT.

The V gene is TRBV19, the J gene TRBJ1-5; 8 nucleotides agree with TRBD1. Trimming at V came to 7 bases and at J to 6 bases, leaving 11 bases not matched to a gene. Looked up from germline, CDR1 is LNHDA and CDR2 is SQIVND (reference sequence). The CDR3 is 15 amino acids. CDR3 residues: CASTRTGKVGQPQHF. As DNA, the CDR3 is TGTGCCAGTACCAGGACAGGGAAGGTGGGTCAGCCCCAGCATTTT.

The gene calls are TRBV7-9 and TRBJ2-6; TRBD2 might be the D (6 bases). Trimming cost V 4 bases and J 2 bases, with 15 bases left between them. CDR1 SEHNR and CDR2 FQNEAQ come from the germline V gene (reference sequence). The CDR3 spans 17 residues. CDR3 DNA: TGTGCCAGCAGCTACCCGCCCCGGGGGACTGGGGCCAACGTCCTGACTTTC. Protein sequence: CASSYPPRGTGANVLTF.

The chain is built from TRBV5-5 and TRBJ2-7, with 7 positions matching TRBD1. Trimming at V came to 4 bases and at J to 5 bases, leaving 6 bases not matched to a gene. CDR1 is SGHKS and CDR2 is YYEKEE in the germline V gene (reference sequence). The length of the CDR3 is 13 residues. The CDR3 DNA sequence: TGTGCCAGCAGCCTCGACAGGGCGAACGAGCAGTACTTC. Its protein product is CASSLDRANEQYF.

DNA for the CDR3: TGCAGCGTTGTCGTAGCGGTCGTGCGTGGCCCCAACACTGAAGCTTTCTTT. Translation: CSVVVAVVRGPNTEAFF. This rearrangement joins TRBV29-1 to TRBJ1-1, with D unclear. Looked up from germline, CDR1 is SQVTM and CDR2 is ANQGSEA. Trimming removed 4 bases at V and 2 bases at J, with 23 bases between. The CDR3 spans 17 residues. Full variable domain (outside the CDR3, taken from reference TRBV29-1 and TRBJ1-1): SAVISQKPSRDICQRGTSLTIQCQVDSQVTMMFWYRQQPGQSLTLIATANQGSEATYESGFVIDKFPISRPNLTFSTLTVSNMSPEDSSIYLCSVVVAVVRGPNTEAFFGQGTRLTVV.

The gene calls are TRBV11-2 and TRBJ1-3; a weak D match, TRBD1 (6 bases). CDR1 SGHAT and CDR2 FQNNGV come from the germline V gene. This CDR3 contains 13 residues. V lost 5 bases to trimming and J lost 8 bases, with 13 bases between them. The CDR3 reads CASSPQGRDTIYF. The CDR3, as DNA: TGTGCCAGCAGCCCTCAGGGGAGGGACACCATATATTTT.

This clone has more than one count but fewer than ten. The V call is TRBV5-1, the J call TRBJ1-1; 7 bases line up with TRBD1. Trimming cost V 3 bases and J 1 base; bases outside gene matches: 6. The CDR3 length is 15 residues. Germline V lookup: CDR1 SGHRS, CDR2 YFSETQ. CDR3: CASSSRQGGNTEAFF. CDR3 coding DNA: TGCGCCAGCAGCTCTCGACAGGGTGGGAACACTGAAGCTTTCTTT.

In regard to this clone: The same CDR3 arises from other DNA sequences in this sample as well. This chain joins TRBV6-5 and TRBJ2-7; 7 bases agree with TRBD1. This CDR3 contains 14 residues. J gave up 4 bases and V 2 bases, and 5 bases lay outside the gene matches. CDR1 is MNHEY and CDR2 is SVGAGI in the germline V gene. The CDR3 is CASSYGNRGYEQYF. The CDR3 coding sequence is TGTGCCAGCAGTTACGGGAACAGGGGTTACGAGCAGTACTTC.

The chain joins TRBV19 to TRBJ2-2, with a possible D match to TRBD1 (6 bases). The germline V gene has CDR1 LNHDA and CDR2 SQIVND (reference sequence). Trimming cost V 4 bases and J 1 base, with 7 bases left between them. The CDR3 contains 14 residues. The CDR3 here is CASSTTGNTGELFF. The CDR3 DNA reads TGTGCCAGTAGTACGACAGGGAACACCGGGGAGCTGTTTTTT. Using reference TRBV19 and TRBJ2-2 for the parts outside the CDR3, the full variable domain is DGGITQSPKYLFRKEGQNVTLSCEQNLNHDAMYWYRQDPGQGLRLIYYSQIVNDFQKGDIAEGYSVSREKKESFPLTVTSAQKNPTAFYLCASSTTGNTGELFFGEGSRLTVL.

The chain combines TRBV7-6 with TRBJ2-7, with D uncertain. Between the trimmed V and J ends, which lost 5 bases and 2 bases, there was a span of 22 bases. Germline CDR1 and CDR2: SGHVS and FNYEAQ. The CDR3 spans 17 residues. The CDR3 coding sequence is TGTGCCAGCAGCCCGTTGAGATTGGCGGTACCCCCCTACGAGCAGTACTTC. As protein: CASSPLRLAVPPYEQYF.

The rearrangement joins TRBV19 to TRBJ1-2, with 9 bases matching TRBD1. This CDR3 has 14 residues. Germline V lookup: CDR1 LNHDA, CDR2 SQIVND (reference sequence). V shed 3 bases and J 4 bases; nucleotides not matched to a gene: 3. The DNA for the CDR3 is TGTGCCAGTAGTATGAGACAGGGGGGCTATGGCTACACCTTC. Translation: CASSMRQGGYGYTF.